Each of the 24 T cell receptor beta chains below was sequenced from the same sample in a study of blood T cell repertoires in COVID-19. Sequencing used immunoSEQ multiplex PCR; TCRdb keeps in-frame clones, though not all of them. The data hold around 200,000 clones, with less than 85% observed a single time. Sequencing was carried out using PBMCs or T cells enriched from blood (not recorded which). These receptors were taken from a man aged 35 to 55 who had recovered from COVID-19.

The chain uses TRBV6-5 and TRBJ2-5, with D unresolved. The germline CDR1 and CDR2 sequences are MNHEY and SVGAGI. V lost 4 bases, J lost 5 bases, and 5 bases lay in between. This CDR3 region has 11 residues. CDR3 in amino acids: CASSLLETQYF. The CDR3 DNA sequence: TGTGCCAGCAGTTTATTGGAGACCCAGTACTTC.

Only one count was recorded for this clone. V and J are TRBV24-1 and TRBJ2-1, with D unresolved. CDR3 length: 14 residues. The germline CDR1 and CDR2 sequences are KGHDR and SFDVKD. With 7 bases removed from V and 4 bases from J, the gap between germline ends came to 13 bases. The CDR3 nucleotides are TGTGCCACCAGCCACAAACAGTGGTACAATGAGCAGTTCTTC. Translating it yields CATSHKQWYNEQFF.

This chain uses TRBV30 with TRBJ1-1, with a possible D match to TRBD1 (6 bases). V was clipped by 0 bases and J by 5 bases, with 16 bases between them. The CDR3 runs to 15 residues. Germline loops: CDR1 GTSNPN, CDR2 SVGIG (reference sequence). Written as DNA, the CDR3 is TGTGCCTGGAGTGTAGGGATCCAGAGGGGGACTGAAGCTTTCTTT. As protein: CAWSVGIQRGTEAFF.

This chain links TRBV29-1 with TRBJ2-1, with 8 bases fitting TRBD2. With V trimmed by 7 bases and J by 9 bases, 5 bases remained unmatched. Germline assignment: CDR1 SQVTM and CDR2 ANQGSEA. The CDR3 runs 11 residues. This CDR3 reads CSAVAGSEQFF. The DNA for the CDR3 is TGCAGCGCTGTAGCGGGATCTGAGCAGTTCTTC.

The table lists this clone with a count of one. The rearrangement links TRBV19 to TRBJ2-3; 10 bases agree with TRBD2. V shed 4 bases and J 1 base; nucleotides not matched to a gene: 11. Germline V lookup: CDR1 LNHDA, CDR2 SQIVND (reference sequence). This CDR3 is 18 amino acids long. DNA of the CDR3: TGTGCCAGTAGTAGAGGACTAGCGGAGTCCTATCGCACAGATACGCAGTATTTT. Protein sequence: CASSRGLAESYRTDTQYF.

The rearrangement links TRBV27 to TRBJ2-1; 8 nucleotides agree with TRBD2. The germline CDR1 and CDR2 sequences are MNHEY and SMNVEV (reference sequence). The CDR3 extends over 14 amino acids. V trimming: 6 bases; J trimming: 8 bases; junction bases outside the gene matches: 9. The CDR3 protein is CASSPFVSGDEQFF. CDR3 coding DNA: TGTGCCAGCAGCCCATTCGTTAGCGGGGATGAGCAGTTCTTC.

The gene calls are TRBV4-1 and TRBJ2-3, with a tentative D call TRBD2 (6 bases). This CDR3 spans 17 amino acids. Germline CDR1 reads MGHRA; CDR2 reads YSYEKL. Trimming removed 1 base from V and 1 base from J, with 15 bases in between. Here the CDR3 reads CASSQGVTSSGTDTQYF. CDR3 DNA sequence: TGCGCCAGCAGCCAAGGGGTCACGTCTAGCGGCACAGATACGCAGTATTTT.

The chain recombines TRBV27 with TRBJ1-1; TRBD1 aligns across 8 bases. With 6 bases clipped from V and 0 bases from J, the junction kept 9 bases outside the gene matches. This CDR3 comprises 16 residues. Germline assignment: CDR1 MNHEY and CDR2 SMNVEV (reference sequence). This CDR3 reads CASRAGTGLMNTEAFF. CDR3 coding DNA: TGTGCCAGCAGGGCCGGGACAGGACTGATGAACACTGAAGCTTTCTTT.

The chain recombines TRBV4-1 with TRBJ2-1, with D possibly TRBD1 on 6 matching bases. Germline V lookup: CDR1 MGHRA, CDR2 YSYEKL. Between the trimmed V and J ends, which lost 1 base and 0 bases, there was a span of 16 bases. This CDR3 has 18 residues. The CDR3 loop reads CASSQVAWGLSSYNEQFF. The CDR3 nucleotides are TGCGCCAGCAGCCAAGTTGCCTGGGGGCTGAGCTCCTACAATGAGCAGTTCTTC.

The chain uses TRBV7-6 and TRBJ2-7; D remains unclear. V gave up 4 bases and J gave up 11 bases, with 21 bases separating them. Germline CDR1 is SGHVS and CDR2 is FNYEAQ. There are 14 residues in the CDR3. CDR3 bases: TGTGCCAGCAGCTCCTTAGTAGGTCGGCCCGCGGAGTACTTC. Its protein is CASSSLVGRPAEYF.

The V call is TRBV7-2, the J call TRBJ2-3, with D possibly TRBD2 on 6 matching bases. This CDR3 contains 14 residues. V gave up 0 bases and J gave up 6 bases, with 10 bases separating them. CDR1 SGHTA and CDR2 FQGNSA come from the germline V gene. The CDR3 region is CASSLAGGRDTQYF. The CDR3 DNA is TGTGCCAGCAGCTTAGCGGGAGGCAGGGATACGCAGTATTTT.

V usage is TRBV11-2 and J usage is TRBJ2-7, with 10 bases aligning to TRBD2. The CDR3 is 15 residues long. Per the germline V gene, CDR1 is SGHAT and CDR2 is FQNNGV. J lost 7 bases, V lost 4 bases, and 10 bases had no gene match. The CDR3 nucleotides are TGTGCCAGCAGCTCGGCCGGGACTAGCGTTGGGGAGCAGTACTTC. Amino acids: CASSSAGTSVGEQYF.

In DNA form, the CDR3 reads TGTGCCAGCAGTTCAGGGTCCAGCTCCTACAATGAGCAGTTCTTC. It codes for CASSSGSSSYNEQFF. J is TRBJ2-1 and V is TRBV27, with TRBD1 as a possible D gene (5 bases). Germline V gene sequence: CDR1 MNHEY, CDR2 SMNVEV (reference sequence). The CDR3 has 15 amino acids. The V and J ends lost 4 bases and 0 bases respectively, with 10 bases between them.

The V gene is TRBV5-6, the J gene TRBJ1-2; D uncertain. There are 16 residues in the CDR3. Trimming stripped 0 bases from V and 2 bases from J, with 14 bases between. CDR1 and CDR2 (germline): SGHDT, YYEEEE. CDR3 nucleotide sequence: TGTGCCAGCAGCTTGGCCCTTGAGAGGCGGAACTATGGCTACACCTTC. Protein product: CASSLALERRNYGYTF.

The chain uses TRBV11-2 and TRBJ2-5, with TRBD2 matching over 8 bases. J was trimmed by 4 bases and V by 5 bases; bases with no gene match: 3. The V gene's germline CDR1 is SGHAT and CDR2 FQNNGV. The CDR3 is 13 residues long. In DNA, the CDR3 is TGTGCCAGCAGCGACCGGGGGGGAGAGACCCAGTACTTC. Protein sequence: CASSDRGGETQYF.

This chain links TRBV7-3 with TRBJ2-1; TRBD1 matches 9 bases. V was pared by 4 bases and J by 4 bases, with 5 bases of the junction left unmatched. CDR3 length: 15 residues. Germline V gives CDR1 SGHTA, CDR2 FQGTGA. CDR3 nucleotide sequence: TGTGCCAGCAGCTCGGACAGGGGAACTTACAATGAGCAGTTCTTC. It is translated as CASSSDRGTYNEQFF.

The rearrangement joins TRBV11-3 to TRBJ1-6; 7 bases align to TRBD1. This CDR3 is 16 amino acids long. The germline V gene has CDR1 SGHNT and CDR2 YENEEA. The trim removed 0 bases at V and 8 bases at J, leaving 7 bases unmatched. The DNA of the CDR3 is TGTGCCAGCAGCTTAGATGGAGGGGGCCGAGATTCACCCCTCCACTTT. This codes for CASSLDGGGRDSPLHF.

Relative to its sample, this clone is medium-sized. This rearrangement joins TRBV4-2 to TRBJ2-7; the match to TRBD1 covers 7 bases. The CDR3 loop spans 15 amino acids. V shed 0 bases and J 6 bases; nucleotides not matched to a gene: 8. Germline CDR1 and CDR2: LGHNA and YNFKEQ. The CDR3 region is CASSQDWTGIGEQYF. CDR3 nucleotides: TGTGCCAGCAGCCAAGACTGGACAGGAATCGGCGAGCAGTACTTC.

J is TRBJ1-4 and V is TRBV7-9; D not certain. Trimming removed 1 base from V and 4 bases from J, with 16 bases in between. The V gene's germline CDR1 is SEHNR and CDR2 FQNEAQ (reference sequence). CDR3 length equals 17 residues. The chain's CDR3 is CASSLGLGSGFNEKLFF. The CDR3 DNA reads as TGTGCCAGCAGCTTAGGATTGGGGAGCGGCTTTAATGAAAAACTGTTTTTT.

This clone was counted only a few times. CDR3 sequence (DNA): TGTGCCAGCAGTTTTAGCGGGGCCTCCTACGAGCAGTACTTC. Encoded protein: CASSFSGASYEQYF. The chain links TRBV6-2 or TRBV6-3 to TRBJ2-7; 8 nucleotides agree with TRBD2. This CDR3 is 14 amino acids long. Per the germline V gene, CDR1 is MNHEY and CDR2 is SVGEGT. V shed 4 bases and J 0 bases; nucleotides not matched to a gene: 2.

This chain connects TRBV28 to TRBJ2-7, with TRBD1 matching over 7 bases. V dropped 5 bases and J dropped 3; count of bases not matched to a gene: 10. Germline assignment: CDR1 MDHEN and CDR2 SYDVKM. The CDR3 length is 15 residues. The CDR3 protein is CASSPPGTVLYEQYF. For the CDR3, the DNA is TGTGCCAGCAGTCCTCCCGGGACAGTCCTCTACGAGCAGTACTTC. The complete variable domain, with remaining parts taken from reference TRBV28 and TRBJ2-7, reads DVKVTQSSRYLVKRTGEKVFLECVQDMDHENMFWYRQDPGLGLRLIYFSYDVKMKEKGDIPEGYSVSREKKERFSLILESASTNQTSMYLCASSPPGTVLYEQYFGPGTRLTVT.

The chain joins TRBV18 to TRBJ2-5; D call uncertain. Trimming removed 0 bases from V and 3 bases from J, with 5 bases in between. The CDR3 covers 13 residues. Germline V CDR1 and CDR2: KGHSH, LQKENI. CDR3 loop: CASSPPAEETQYF. For the CDR3, the DNA is TGTGCCAGCTCACCACCGGCGGAAGAGACCCAGTACTTC.

The sample holds one count of this clone. The rearrangement uses TRBV5-6 and TRBJ2-5; D is perhaps TRBD2 (6 bases). This CDR3 has 14 residues. Trimming removed 6 bases from V and 0 bases from J, with 12 bases in between. Per the germline V gene, CDR1 is SGHDT and CDR2 is YYEEEE. The CDR3 nucleotides are TGTGCCAGCACCATGGGACTGCACCAAGAGACCCAGTACTTC. Protein: CASTMGLHQETQYF.

This chain links TRBV27 with TRBJ1-2, with 9 bases lining up with TRBD1. The CDR3 sequence is 14 residues long. J gave up 4 bases and V 5 bases, and 5 bases lay outside the gene matches. Germline V lookup: CDR1 MNHEY, CDR2 SMNVEV (reference sequence). CDR3 in amino acids: CASSLQGAGYGYTF. The CDR3 bases are TGTGCCAGCAGTCTACAGGGGGCGGGCTATGGCTACACCTTC.